The 25 T cell receptor beta chains below come from one sample, sequenced in a study of CD8 T cells in Susac syndrome. A quantity of about 0.5 to 1 ug RNA underwent reverse transcription using random hexamers. TCRdb re-derived calls from the immunoSEQ multiplex PCR reads in MiXCR, one entry per CDR3 protein. There are about 120,000 distinct CDR3 sequences in the sample; 94% occur only once, and 0.095% to 0.1% lies in the top ten. The sample was CD4+ T cells from PBMCs. The receptors stem from a human donor in good health.

The rearrangement uses TRBV6-1 and TRBJ2-3; 9 bases map to TRBD1. Germline loops: CDR1 MNHNS, CDR2 SASEGT. The CDR3 consists of 15 residues. Trimming removed 4 bases from V and 2 bases from J; junction bases left unmatched: 4. CDR3 amino acids: CASSAGQGITDTQYF. In DNA form, the CDR3 reads TGTGCCAGCAGTGCCGGACAGGGGATCACAGATACGCAGTATTTT.

The chain is built from TRBV14 and TRBJ1-1; D ambiguous. V lost 5 bases and J 5 bases, leaving 12 bases between the germline ends. The length of the CDR3 is 13 residues. Germline CDR1 reads SGHDN; CDR2 reads FVKESK. The CDR3 nucleotides are TGTGCCAGCAGCGCCCTCCCTGGGACTGAAGCTTTCTTT. Amino acids: CASSALPGTEAFF.

The V and J genes are TRBV27 and TRBJ1-5; no firm D call. Germline values: CDR1 MNHEY, CDR2 SMNVEV (reference sequence). Trimming removed 5 bases at V and 3 bases at J, with 5 bases between. The CDR3 is 12 amino acids. CDR3: CASSRYNQPQHF. The DNA of the CDR3 is TGTGCCAGCAGTCGCTACAATCAGCCCCAGCATTTT.

This clonotype was found once. At one boundary the junction diverges from the germline segment, which might be a read error. This rearrangement joins TRBV4-3 to TRBJ2-7; D gene uncertain. The germline CDR1 and CDR2 sequences are LGHNA and YSLEER. The CDR3 runs to 13 residues. The CDR3 nucleotides are TGCGTCAGCAGCCAAGGGAATGGGAACAAGCAGTACTTC. Its translation is CVSSQGNGNKQYF.

The V call is TRBV29-1, the J call TRBJ1-2; D might be TRBD1 (6 bases). Trimming pared 4 bases from V and 8 bases from J, leaving 20 bases between. Germline values: CDR1 SQVTM, CDR2 ANQGSEA. The CDR3 totals 14 residues. The CDR3 DNA reads as TGCAGCGTTGGGGGGGATTTACAGGGTCGGGGCTACACCTTC. It specifies CSVGGDLQGRGYTF.

The V and J genes are TRBV20-1 and TRBJ2-1; 7 bases line up with TRBD2. This CDR3 has 15 amino acids. After removal of 2 bases from V and 4 bases from J, the junction contained 8 bases not matched to a gene. Germline CDR1 and CDR2: DFQATT and SNEGSKA (reference sequence). Written as DNA, the CDR3 is TGCAGTGCTAGATCCCCGGGACTAACATACAATGAGCAGTTCTTC. Protein sequence: CSARSPGLTYNEQFF.

The V gene is TRBV11-2, the J gene TRBJ2-2; tentatively, D is TRBD1 (5 bases). The V and J ends lost 9 bases and 3 bases respectively, with 14 bases between them. CDR1 is SGHAT, CDR2 FQNNGV, per germline. The CDR3 has 14 residues. CDR3 sequence: CASNRQIDTGELFF. In DNA form, the CDR3 reads TGTGCCAGTAACCGACAGATTGACACCGGGGAGCTGTTTTTT.

The chain uses TRBV6-5 and TRBJ2-7, with 8 bases aligning to TRBD2. The germline V gene has CDR1 MNHEY and CDR2 SVGAGI. V shed 4 bases, J shed 3 bases, and the junction held 5 bases outside the gene matches. The length of the CDR3 is 14 residues. The CDR3 DNA sequence: TGTGCCAGCAGTTCTACCGGGACTAGCTACGAGCAGTACTTC. It is translated as CASSSTGTSYEQYF.

Remarks on this clonotype: At one end the junction does not follow the germline gene, possibly because of a read error. The genes are TRBV7-9 and TRBJ2-7, with 10 bases fitting TRBD1. Germline-derived CDR1 and CDR2 are SEHNR and FQNEAQ (reference sequence). This CDR3 contains 13 residues. CDR3 protein: CASSLGDRGNTDF. CDR3 coding DNA: TGTGCCAGCAGCTTAGGGGACAGGGGTAATACGGACTTC.

This sequence joins TRBV20-1 and TRBJ1-3; no reliable D call. Germline-derived CDR1 and CDR2 are DFQATT and SNEGSKA (reference sequence). CDR3 size: 14 residues. Trimming stripped 7 bases from V and 2 bases from J, with 15 bases between. The CDR3: CSVLLYNAGNTIYF. The CDR3 bases are TGCAGTGTCTTATTGTACAATGCTGGAAACACCATATATTTT.

The chain joins TRBV29-1 to TRBJ1-5; D is uncertain. Germline CDR1 reads SQVTM; CDR2 reads ANQGSEA. CDR3 length: 14 residues. The V end was cut by 4 bases, the J end by 1 base, with 11 bases between. In nucleotides, the CDR3 is TGCAGCGTTGCACCCGTGGGAAGCAATCAGCCCCAGCATTTT. Its translation: CSVAPVGSNQPQHF.

This chain uses TRBV6-5 with TRBJ2-7; D possibly corresponds to TRBD2 (6 bases). The V end was cut by 0 bases, the J end by 0 bases, with 9 bases between. The germline V gene encodes CDR1 MNHEY and CDR2 SVGAGI. This CDR3 is built from 15 residues. The CDR3 sequence: CASSYSPGGSYEQYF. The CDR3 nucleotides read TGTGCCAGCAGTTACTCCCCCGGGGGCTCCTACGAGCAGTACTTC.

The genes are TRBV27 and TRBJ2-2, with D unclear. The CDR3 is made up of 15 amino acids. CDR1 and CDR2 from the germline V gene are MNHEY and SMNVEV (reference sequence). V was cut by 1 base and J by 2 bases, with 8 bases left in between. The CDR3 spells CASSLLGRNTGELFF. The CDR3 DNA sequence: TGTGCCAGCAGTTTATTGGGTCGTAACACCGGGGAGCTGTTTTTT.

J is TRBJ2-7 and V is TRBV6-1, with D perhaps assigned TRBD1 or TRBD2 (5 bases each). CDR1 and CDR2 (germline): MNHNS, SASEGT. The CDR3 is made up of 15 amino acids. Deletions cut 1 base from V and 0 bases from J, with 10 bases between. CDR3 nucleotide sequence: TGTGCCAGCAGTGAAGGAGGGGCCGTCTCCTACGAGCAGTACTTC. Translating gives CASSEGGAVSYEQYF.

The V gene is TRBV4-3, the J gene TRBJ2-3; D is unresolved. Germline assignment: CDR1 LGHNA and CDR2 YSLEER. The CDR3 has 14 amino acids. Trimming removed 2 bases at V and 3 bases at J, with 9 bases between. For the CDR3, the DNA is TGCGCCAGCAGCCAATCGGGTGGAACAGATACGCAGTATTTT. This gives the protein CASSQSGGTDTQYF.

The chain employs TRBV5-1 and TRBJ1-1, with 9 bases that match TRBD1. Trimming removed 0 bases from V and 6 bases from J; junction bases left unmatched: 3. The germline gives CDR1 SGHRS, CDR2 YFSETQ. CDR3 size: 14 residues. The CDR3 reads CASSLDRGRPEAFF. In DNA form, the CDR3 reads TGCGCCAGCAGCTTGGACAGGGGGCGACCTGAAGCTTTCTTT.

The gene calls are TRBV12-3 or TRBV12-4 and TRBJ2-5; tentative D call: TRBD2 (7 bases). CDR3 size: 14 residues. The V end lost 0 bases, the J end lost 5 bases, and 10 bases lay between the germline ends. The CDR3 spells CASSLARGGETQYF. The CDR3 DNA follows: TGTGCCAGCAGTTTAGCCAGGGGAGGGGAGACCCAGTACTTC.

The CDR3 loop is CASSLSAGITDTQYF. As DNA, the CDR3 is TGTGCCAGCAGCTTATCGGCGGGAATAACAGATACGCAGTATTTT. V is TRBV7-3 and J is TRBJ2-3, with D perhaps TRBD2 (6 bases). Germline CDR1 and CDR2: SGHTA and FQGTGA. With 2 bases removed from V and 3 bases from J, the gap between germline ends came to 12 bases. This CDR3 is built from 15 residues.

J is TRBJ2-1 and V is TRBV20-1; D gene ambiguous. The CDR3 consists of 13 residues. V lost 4 bases to trimming and J lost 4 bases, with 11 bases between them. CDR1 DFQATT and CDR2 SNEGSKA come from the germline V gene (reference sequence). CDR3 sequence: CSAKGRLYNEQFF. DNA of the CDR3: TGCAGTGCTAAAGGCCGGTTATACAATGAGCAGTTCTTC.

The chain combines TRBV28 with TRBJ2-1, with D unclear. From germline, CDR1 is MDHEN and CDR2 SYDVKM. The CDR3 has 15 residues. V lost 3 bases and J 7 bases, leaving 16 bases between the germline ends. CDR3 residues: CASSFEAPPGNEQFF. CDR3 DNA: TGTGCCAGCAGTTTCGAAGCGCCCCCCGGGAATGAGCAGTTCTTC.

This clonotype came up a few times. The J gene is TRBJ1-3, the V gene TRBV7-2, with D unresolved. Germline V gene lookup returns CDR1 SGHTA and CDR2 FQGNSA. CDR3 size: 12 residues. V was cut by 6 bases and J by 8 bases, with 11 bases left in between. CDR3 residues: CASRSLTDTIYF. The CDR3 DNA follows: TGTGCCAGCAGGAGCCTTACCGACACCATATATTTT.

The chain uses TRBV27 and TRBJ2-5; TRBD2 matches 8 bases. CDR3 size: 15 residues. Germline V gene sequence: CDR1 MNHEY, CDR2 SMNVEV (reference sequence). V trimming: 2 bases; J trimming: 6 bases; junction bases outside the gene matches: 8. The CDR3 spells CASSLIAGPGKTQYF. As DNA, the CDR3 is TGTGCCAGCAGTTTAATAGCGGGGCCAGGGAAGACCCAGTACTTC.

The chain uses TRBV28 and TRBJ2-7; D tentatively fits TRBD1 or TRBD2 (5 bases each). Trimming shortened V by 5 bases and J by 2 bases, and 16 bases separated the two germline ends. The germline V gene encodes CDR1 MDHEN and CDR2 SYDVKM. The CDR3 is 15 residues long. CDR3 protein: CASSPGDARTYEQYF. The CDR3 DNA is TGTGCCAGCAGTCCCGGGGACGCAAGGACCTACGAGCAGTACTTC.

The chain is built from TRBV6-5 and TRBJ2-7; 10 bases map to TRBD1. This CDR3 comprises 14 residues. V was pared by 5 bases and J by 3 bases, with 4 bases of the junction left unmatched. Germline V gene data show CDR1 as MNHEY and CDR2 as SVGAGI. The CDR3 spells CASSRDRGDYEQYF. The CDR3 nucleotides are TGTGCCAGCAGTCGGGACAGGGGAGACTACGAGCAGTACTTC.

This chain links TRBV30 with TRBJ1-5, with D hard to call. CDR1 GTSNPN and CDR2 SVGIG come from the germline V gene (reference sequence). Trimming removed 2 bases at V and 6 bases at J, with 11 bases between. This CDR3 has 13 amino acids. CDR3 sequence (DNA): TGTGCCTGGAGTTTGGGGAGAACTCAGCCCCAGCATTTT. Protein sequence: CAWSLGRTQPQHF.